Listed below are T cell receptor beta chains from one sample, sequenced in a study of shared clonotypes between healthy human individuals. Some clones are missing from TCRdb's copy, which holds only in-frame ones; the method was immunoSEQ multiplex PCR. The sample has some 1 million clones; approximately 70% are singletons. Sequences were obtained from memory CD4+ T cells sorted from blood. The receptors derive from a young man in good health. The CDR3 runs from the conserved cysteine through the conserved F or W. Fields, in order: clone size, V gene, D gene, J gene, CDR3 DNA, CDR3 protein. The D gene is left open where the match is weak. Some rows mark clone size as missing; the rest say once, few, many or name a class of expanded clone.

once	TRBV5-1	TRBD1	TRBJ2-7	TGCGCCAGCAGCGAGGGACAGAACTACGAGCAGTACTTC	CASSEGQNYEQYF
.	TRBV19	TRBD1	TRBJ2-2	TGTGCCAGTAGTATAGTGGACAGGGACACCGGGGAGCTGTTTTTT	CASSIVDRDTGELFF
.	TRBV11-3	TRBD1	TRBJ2-2	TGTGCCAGCAGCGCTCACAGGACAGGGGCCGGGGAGCTGTTTTTT	CASSAHRTGAGELFF
.	TRBV14	TRBD1	TRBJ2-3	TGTGCCAGTAGACAGGGTTCAGATACGCAGTATTTT	CASRQGSDTQYF
.	TRBV5-1	.	TRBJ1-2	TGCGCCAGCAGCTTCGGGGGCAAAGACTATGGCTACACCTTC	CASSFGGKDYGYTF
.	TRBV21-1	.	TRBJ2-3	TGTGCCACCATACTAGCGGGGTACACAGATACGCAGTATTTT	CATILAGYTDTQYF
.	TRBV2	TRBD2	TRBJ2-1	TGTGCCAGCTCTAGCGGTTCCTACAATGAGCAGTTCTTC	CASSSGSYNEQFF
few	TRBV30	.	TRBJ1-6	TGTGCCTGGAGTGTAATCAGCTCCTATAATTCACCCCTCCACTTT	CAWSVISSYNSPLHF
few	TRBV11-2	.	TRBJ1-1	TGTGCCAGCAGCTTAGGTGGGACCGCTGAAGCTTTCTTT	CASSLGGTAEAFF
once	TRBV15	.	TRBJ2-5	TGTGCCACCAGCTCGGGACTCGGAGGGGAGACCCAGTACTTC	CATSSGLGGETQYF
.	TRBV28	.	TRBJ2-5	TGTGCCAGCAGAGCCCGGACAGCCAGTTACCAAGAGACCCAGTACTTC	CASRARTASYQETQYF
.	TRBV6-1	.	TRBJ2-4	TGTGCCAGCAGGTTTAGGGGCACCAAAAACATTCAGTACTTC	CASRFRGTKNIQYF
.	TRBV19	.	TRBJ2-7	TGTGCCAGTAGTATTGGCAGGGGCTACGAGCAGTACTTC	CASSIGRGYEQYF
.	TRBV29-1	.	TRBJ1-4	TGCAGCGTTGCAAGGTCTGAAAAACTGTTTTTT	CSVARSEKLFF
.	TRBV7-9	.	TRBJ1-5	TGTGCCAGCAGCTTAGCGGCAGAGGGTCAGCCCCAGCATTTT	CASSLAAEGQPQHF
once	TRBV7-8	.	TRBJ2-1	TGTGCCAGCGGAACGACAGTCTCCTACAATGAGCAGTTCTTC	CASGTTVSYNEQFF
.	TRBV28	.	TRBJ2-3	TGTGCCAGCAGTTTGGTGGGCGCGGCAGATACGCAGTATTTT	CASSLVGAADTQYF
few	TRBV30	.	TRBJ2-4	TGTGCCTGGAGTGTTTCAGGGCGGGCCAAAAACATTCAGTACTTC	CAWSVSGRAKNIQYF
few	TRBV2	.	TRBJ1-1	TGTGCCAGCAGCTCACTCGGTGGCACTGAAGCTTTCTTT	CASSSLGGTEAFF
.	TRBV29-1	.	TRBJ1-2	TGCAGCGTTGTCGAGGGCGCTAACTATGGCTACACCTTC	CSVVEGANYGYTF
.	TRBV6-1	.	TRBJ2-7	TGTGCCAGCAGTGAAGTACAACGGACAGCATCCTACGAGCAGTACTTC	CASSEVQRTASYEQYF
.	TRBV11-3	.	TRBJ2-1	TGTGCCAGCAGCTTAGGGGGGGTATTTCGGGAGCAGTTCTTC	CASSLGGVFREQFF
.	TRBV28	TRBD2	TRBJ2-5	TGTGCCAGCAGTTTCAGCGGGGGGGCCCAAGAGACCCAGTACTTC	CASSFSGGAQETQYF
.	TRBV18	TRBD1	TRBJ2-7	TGTGCCAGCTCACCTCGGTTGAGCCAGGGGGCCCACGAGCAGTACTTC	CASSPRLSQGAHEQYF
.	TRBV7-2	.	TRBJ2-5	TGTGCCAGCAGCTTAGGGTGGCGGGACCAAGAGACCCAGTACTTC	CASSLGWRDQETQYF
.	TRBV5-1	.	TRBJ1-5	TGCGCCAGCAGCTTGGACGGCAGCAGCAATCAGCCCCAGCATTTT	CASSLDGSSNQPQHF
.	TRBV6-5	.	TRBJ2-7	TGTGCCAGCAGTTACTCGGGCGGGCGGGGTTCATACGAGCAGTACTTC	CASSYSGGRGSYEQYF
.	TRBV6-4	TRBD1	TRBJ2-7	TGTGCCAGCAGTGACTCGATGTGGGACAGGACCTACGAGCAGTACTTC	CASSDSMWDRTYEQYF
.	TRBV11-2	.	TRBJ2-3	TGTGCCAGCAGCTTGGGTCCGGGCCCCAGCACAGATACGCAGTATTTT	CASSLGPGPSTDTQYF
.	TRBV5-8	TRBD1	TRBJ1-2	TGTGCCAGCAGTTATTCTCCCAGACCCGGGACAGGGTATGGCTACACCTTC	CASSYSPRPGTGYGYTF
.	TRBV30	.	TRBJ2-7	TGTGCCTCCAACACCCCTTACTACGAGCAGTACTTC	CASNTPYYEQYF
once	TRBV9	.	TRBJ2-3	TGTGCCAGCAGCGTAGCCCACGGGGCTGATACGCAGTATTTT	CASSVAHGADTQYF
.	TRBV10-3	TRBD1	TRBJ1-2	TGTGCCATCAGTGAGCGGGACAGGAGCTATGGCTACACCTTC	CAISERDRSYGYTF
.	TRBV30	.	TRBJ1-6	TGTGCCTGGAGTGTAGGACAACCCCTCCACTTT	CAWSVGQPLHF
.	TRBV9	.	TRBJ1-2	TGTGCCAGCAGCGCGTTCCCCGGGGATCGCCCCGGCTACACCTTC	CASSAFPGDRPGYTF